This TCR beta chain was found in a study of cytomegalovirus exposure and HLA in healthy donors. In the PCR, 60 Vbeta and 13 Jbeta primers were used. The data were produced by immunoSEQ multiplex PCR, yet TCRdb's version contains in-frame clones alone and is incomplete. The sample table sets out 130,000 to 150,000 clones. The CDR3 sequence is 13 residues long. With 3 bases removed from V and 9 bases from J, the gap between germline ends came to 15 bases. Germline V lookup: CDR1 MNHNS, CDR2 SASEGT. The clonotype originates from a male donor in good health and CMV-seronegative. The rearrangement links TRBV6-1 to TRBJ2-7, with a tentative D call TRBD2 (6 bases). The sample was PBMCs. CDR3 nucleotides: TGTGCCAGCAGTGATCGGGGGTCGGGCACGCAGTACTTC. Its protein product is CASSDRGSGTQYF.